Listed below are T cell receptor beta chains from one sample, sequenced in a study of OX40 agonist ivuxolimab in advanced cancers. Sequencing used immunoSEQ multiplex PCR; TCRdb keeps in-frame clones, though not all of them. The repertoire holds over 80,000 clones, approximately 89% seen once, with roughly 4% in the top ten. The specimen comprised CD4+ or CD8+ T cells sorted from blood, sampled in a trial of the OX40 agonist ivuxolimab. The receptors derive from an adult with an advanced solid tumor such as melanoma, head and neck, liver or kidney cancer. The CDR3 runs from the conserved cysteine through the conserved F or W. Each record gives: J gene, clone size, D gene, V gene, CDR3 DNA, CDR3 protein. The D gene is left open where the match is weak. Rows give clone size only sometimes, using once, few, many, or a class for an expanded clone.

J: TRBJ2-7; size: once; D: TRBD1; V: TRBV19; DNA: TGTGCCAGTAGTAGGGGACAGGGGACGTACGAGCAGTACTTC; CDR3: CASSRGQGTYEQYF
J: TRBJ2-3; size: -; D: TRBD2; V: TRBV11-3; DNA: TGTGCCAGCTCCTCCTCGGGAGCGGGAGGGAGGGATACGCAGTATTTT; CDR3: CASSSSGAGGRDTQYF
J: TRBJ2-3; size: -; D: -; V: TRBV5-8; DNA: TGTGCCAGCAGAAGGACCGGGACCAACACAGATACGCAGTATTTT; CDR3: CASRRTGTNTDTQYF
J: TRBJ1-5; size: -; D: -; V: TRBV2; DNA: TGTGCCAGCAGTGAACGGGACATTAGCAATCAGCCCCAGCATTTT; CDR3: CASSERDISNQPQHF
J: TRBJ2-5; size: -; D: -; V: TRBV15; DNA: TGTGCCACCAGCACAATAGGACAGTCCATCCAAGAGACCCAGTACTTC; CDR3: CATSTIGQSIQETQYF
J: TRBJ2-3; size: -; D: -; V: TRBV29-1; DNA: TGCAGCGGTCGTAGCACAGATACGCAGTATTTT; CDR3: CSGRSTDTQYF
J: TRBJ2-3; size: -; D: -; V: TRBV7-9; DNA: TGTGCCAGCAGCTCCCCCGGAGGTACAGATACGCAGTATTTT; CDR3: CASSSPGGTDTQYF
J: TRBJ2-7; size: -; D: -; V: TRBV15; DNA: TGTGCCACCAGCAGAGATCTAAGGGAGCAGTACTTC; CDR3: CATSRDLREQYF
J: TRBJ2-6; size: few; D: -; V: TRBV10-3; DNA: TGTGCCATCAGTGACAGAATTTCCTCTGGGGCCAACGTCCTGACTTTC; CDR3: CAISDRISSGANVLTF
J: TRBJ1-1; size: -; D: TRBD1; V: TRBV5-4; DNA: TGTGCCAGCAGCCGGGACAGGGGCGGAGAAGCTTTCTTT; CDR3: CASSRDRGGEAFF